These T cell receptor beta chains were read from a single sample in a study of early T cells in non-severe SARS-CoV-2 infection. MiXCR, run by TCRdb on the 5' RACE reads, gives a single entry per CDR3 protein. Altogether tens of thousands of distinct CDR3 sequences are present, 5.8% being singletons, with the ten largest covering 7.6%. Sequenced input: whole blood. The receptor set was obtained from an adult who was a healthcare worker with PCR-confirmed SARS-CoV-2 infection or an uninfected control (not recorded which). CDR3s include the opening cysteine and the closing phenylalanine or tryptophan. A D gene is named only where the DNA matches it firmly. Where a row states a size, it is once, few, many or the class of an expanded clone; other rows omit it.

d_call j_call clone_size v_call cdr3_aa cdr3_nt
TRBD1 TRBJ1-1 many TRBV20-1 CSAKQGMGTEAFF TGCAGTGCCAAACAGGGGATGGGGACTGAAGCTTTCTTT
- TRBJ2-5 many TRBV12-3/TRBV12-4 CASSLTLGVETQYF TGTGCCAGCAGTTTGACTCTGGGGGTAGAGACCCAGTACTTC
- TRBJ1-2 many TRBV27 CASSLFGGQTSANYGYTF TGTGCCAGCAGTTTATTTGGGGGGCAGACGTCAGCCAACTATGGCTACACCTTC
- TRBJ1-2 many TRBV3-1 CASSQAIYGYTF TGTGCCAGCAGCCAAGCCATCTATGGCTACACCTTC
- TRBJ2-7 few TRBV15 CATSRDRRDQYF TGTGCCACCAGCAGAGATAGAAGGGACCAGTACTTC
TRBD2 TRBJ2-5 - TRBV7-8 CASSLAWGGGETQYF TGTGCCAGCAGCTTAGCGTGGGGGGGAGGAGAGACCCAGTACTTC
- TRBJ1-2 many TRBV7-9 CASRPSGAEVYTF TGTGCCAGCAGACCCTCGGGGGCTGAGGTCTACACCTTC
- TRBJ1-5 many TRBV7-9 CASSPYNQPQHF TGTGCCAGCAGCCCGTACAATCAGCCCCAGCATTTT
- TRBJ2-7 many TRBV4-2 CASSQDRGAQYF TGTGCCAGCAGCCAAGATAGGGGGGCGCAGTACTTC
- TRBJ1-1 many TRBV12-3/TRBV12-4 CASRTRATGGTEAFF TGTGCCAGCAGGACTCGGGCCACCGGGGGAACTGAAGCTTTCTTT
TRBD2 TRBJ2-1 many TRBV7-7 CASSPGGNEQFF TGTGCCAGCAGCCCGGGGGGGAATGAGCAGTTCTTC
- TRBJ2-7 many TRBV6-6 CASSTSPDFYEQYF TGTGCCAGCAGTACCTCCCCGGACTTCTACGAGCAGTACTTC
- TRBJ1-1 many TRBV28 CASRRTVMNTEAFF TGTGCCAGCAGGCGGACAGTCATGAACACTGAAGCTTTCTTT
TRBD2 TRBJ2-5 many TRBV14 CASSRTTSGSGETQYF TGTGCCAGCAGCCGCACCACTAGCGGATCGGGAGAGACCCAGTACTTC
TRBD1 TRBJ2-7 many TRBV5-6 CASSRTGGSPYEQYF TGTGCCAGCAGCCGGACAGGGGGAAGTCCCTACGAGCAGTACTTC
- TRBJ1-5 many TRBV2 CASSEGPNNQPQHF TGTGCCAGCAGTGAGGGACCGAACAATCAGCCCCAGCATTTT